This T cell receptor (beta chain) originates from a study of post-analysis software for immune sequencing data. On the study more broadly: Clinical courses comprised relapsing-remitting, secondary progressive and progressive-relapsing multiple sclerosis. Study-wide points: Compared with controls, patients showed significantly lower normalized Chao1 diversity.

Every TCR beta cDNA library bore unique molecular identifiers. TCRdb reprocessed the PCR reads with MiXCR, giving one entry per CDR3 protein. The repertoire includes roughly 570,000 distinct CDR3 sequences, approximately 31% of them detected once, and about 5.6% sits in the top ten. The sample holds a few counts of this clonotype. Its antigen is currently unknown. This receptor was taken from a girl aged 2-17 years with multiple sclerosis. The sample consisted of blood.

CDR3 sequence (DNA): TGTGCCAGCAGCCAAGATCTTTTGGCAGGGGGCAGTCAGCCCCAGCATTTT. Protein product: CASSQDLLAGGSQPQHF. This chain uses TRBV4-2 with TRBJ1-5; 8 nucleotides align to TRBD1. CDR3 length: 17 amino acids. CDR1 LGHNA and CDR2 YNFKEQ come from the germline V gene. V was pared by 0 bases and J by 6 bases, with 10 bases of the junction left unmatched.